The subject of this entry is one T cell receptor (beta chain). Its matching antigen is unknown. The V gene's germline CDR1 is DFQATT and CDR2 SNEGSKA (reference sequence). This CDR3 comprises 14 residues. V lost 0 bases to trimming and J lost 0 bases, with 9 bases between them. Investigators excluded patients with uncontrolled infection, other autoimmune disease, pregnancy or lactation. This entry belongs to a study of T cells in Graves' hyperthyroidism and ophthalmopathy. Study-level points and caveats: A model of 13 V-J pairs discriminated ophthalmopathy from stable hyperthyroidism.

The TCR beta CDR3 regions underwent amplification using RNA transcripts as the source. TCR CDR3 regions were first amplified by RT-PCR with HTBI primers. In TCRdb, the multiplex PCR reads were re-called with MiXCR into one record per CDR3 protein. This sample yields a few hundred thousand distinct CDR3 sequences, of which roughly 50% are seen a single time; 8.2% belongs to the top ten. The TCR comes from a woman aged 18-29 years with Graves' hyperthyroidism. The sequencing sample was made of peripheral blood or thyroid tissue (not recorded which). The V gene is TRBV20-1, the J gene TRBJ2-7, with a possible D match to TRBD1 (5 bases). CDR3 bases: TGCAGTGCTAGAGACGACAGCATCTCCTACGAGCAGTACTTC. Translation: CSARDDSISYEQYF.